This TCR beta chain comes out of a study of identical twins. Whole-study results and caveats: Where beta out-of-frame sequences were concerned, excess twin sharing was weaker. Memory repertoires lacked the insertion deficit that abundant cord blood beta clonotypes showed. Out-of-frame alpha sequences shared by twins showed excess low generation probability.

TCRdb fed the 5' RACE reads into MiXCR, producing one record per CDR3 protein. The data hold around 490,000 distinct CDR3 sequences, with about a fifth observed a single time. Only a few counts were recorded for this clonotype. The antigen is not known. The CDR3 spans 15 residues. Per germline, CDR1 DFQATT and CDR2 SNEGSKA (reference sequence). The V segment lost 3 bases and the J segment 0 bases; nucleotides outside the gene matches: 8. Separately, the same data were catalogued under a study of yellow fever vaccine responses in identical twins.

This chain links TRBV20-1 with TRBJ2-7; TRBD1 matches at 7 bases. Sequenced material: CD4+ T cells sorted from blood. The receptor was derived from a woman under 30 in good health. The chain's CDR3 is CSARLRDRSSYEQYF. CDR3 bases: TGCAGTGCTAGGCTCCGGGACAGAAGCTCCTACGAGCAGTACTTC.